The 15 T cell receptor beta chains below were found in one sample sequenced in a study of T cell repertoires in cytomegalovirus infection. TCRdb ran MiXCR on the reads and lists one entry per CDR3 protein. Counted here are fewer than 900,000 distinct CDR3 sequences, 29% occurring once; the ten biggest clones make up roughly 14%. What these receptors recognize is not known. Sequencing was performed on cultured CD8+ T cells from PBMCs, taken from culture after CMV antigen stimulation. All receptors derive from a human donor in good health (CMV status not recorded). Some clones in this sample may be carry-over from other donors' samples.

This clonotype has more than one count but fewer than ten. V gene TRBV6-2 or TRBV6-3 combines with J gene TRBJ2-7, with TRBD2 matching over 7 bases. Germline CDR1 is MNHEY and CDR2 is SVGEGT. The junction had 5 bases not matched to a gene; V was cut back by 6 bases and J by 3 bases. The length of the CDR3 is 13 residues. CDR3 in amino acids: CASSLAGDYEQYV. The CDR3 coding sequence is TGTGCCAGCAGCCTGGCGGGGGACTACGAGCAGTACGTC.

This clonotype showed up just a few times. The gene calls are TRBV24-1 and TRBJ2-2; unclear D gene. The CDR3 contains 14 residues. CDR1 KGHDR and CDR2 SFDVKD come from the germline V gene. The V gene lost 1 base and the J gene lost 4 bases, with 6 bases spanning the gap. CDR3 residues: CATSDFRGTGELFF. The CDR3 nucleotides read TGTGCCACCAGTGATTTTCGAGGCACCGGGGAGCTGTTTTTT.

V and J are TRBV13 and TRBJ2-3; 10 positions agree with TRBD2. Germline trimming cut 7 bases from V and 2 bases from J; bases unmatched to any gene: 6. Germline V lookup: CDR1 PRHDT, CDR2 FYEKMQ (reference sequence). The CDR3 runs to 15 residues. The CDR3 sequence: CASKSAGGNTDTQYF. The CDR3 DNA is TGTGCCAGCAAGTCAGCGGGGGGGAACACAGATACGCAGTATTTT.

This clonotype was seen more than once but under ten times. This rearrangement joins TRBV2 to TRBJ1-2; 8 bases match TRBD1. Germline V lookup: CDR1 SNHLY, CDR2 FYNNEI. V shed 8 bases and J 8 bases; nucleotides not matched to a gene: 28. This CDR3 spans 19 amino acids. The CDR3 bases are TGTGCCAGCTCCCCCCGGCCCTCGGACAGGGTTGGGTGGTTTAGGGGCTACACCTTC. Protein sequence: CASSPRPSDRVGWFRGYTF.

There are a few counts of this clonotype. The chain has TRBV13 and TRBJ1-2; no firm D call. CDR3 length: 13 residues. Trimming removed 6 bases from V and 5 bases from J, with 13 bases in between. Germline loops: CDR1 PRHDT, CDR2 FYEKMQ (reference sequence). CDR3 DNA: TGTGCCAGCAGTCCACCTGGGCGGTATGGCTACACCTTC. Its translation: CASSPPGRYGYTF.

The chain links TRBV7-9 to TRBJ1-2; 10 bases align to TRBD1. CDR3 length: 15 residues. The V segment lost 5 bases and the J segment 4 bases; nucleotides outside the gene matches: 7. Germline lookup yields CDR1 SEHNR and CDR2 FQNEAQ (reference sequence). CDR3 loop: CASSPGTGVFYGYTF. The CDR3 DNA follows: TGTGCCAGCAGCCCCGGGACAGGGGTCTTCTATGGCTACACCTTC.

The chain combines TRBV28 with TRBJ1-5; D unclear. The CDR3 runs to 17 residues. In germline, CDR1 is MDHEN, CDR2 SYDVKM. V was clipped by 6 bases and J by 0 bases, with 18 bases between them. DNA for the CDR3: TGTGCCAGCAGCCCCTCTGGACCGATGGATAGCAATCAGCCCCAGCATTTT. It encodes CASSPSGPMDSNQPQHF.

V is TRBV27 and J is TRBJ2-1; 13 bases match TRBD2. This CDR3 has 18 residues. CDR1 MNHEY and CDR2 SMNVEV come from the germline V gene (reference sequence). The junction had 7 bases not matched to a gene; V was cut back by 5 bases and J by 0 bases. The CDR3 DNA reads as TGTGCCAGCAGTCCTGGGACTAGCGGGACTAGCTCCTACAATGAGCAGTTCTTC. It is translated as CASSPGTSGTSSYNEQFF.

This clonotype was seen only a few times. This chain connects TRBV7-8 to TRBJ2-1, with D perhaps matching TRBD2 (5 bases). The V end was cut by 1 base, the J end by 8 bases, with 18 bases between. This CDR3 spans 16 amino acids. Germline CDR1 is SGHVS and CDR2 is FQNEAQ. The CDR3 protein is CASSLVLEGYIHEQFF. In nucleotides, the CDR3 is TGTGCCAGCAGCTTAGTCTTAGAGGGCTATATACATGAGCAGTTCTTC.

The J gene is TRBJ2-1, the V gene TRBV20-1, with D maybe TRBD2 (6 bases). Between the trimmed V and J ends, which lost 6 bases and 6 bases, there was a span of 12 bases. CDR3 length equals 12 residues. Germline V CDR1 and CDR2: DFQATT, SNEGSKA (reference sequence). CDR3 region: CSAWTTGNEQFF. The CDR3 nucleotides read TGCAGTGCGTGGACTACGGGCAATGAGCAGTTCTTC.

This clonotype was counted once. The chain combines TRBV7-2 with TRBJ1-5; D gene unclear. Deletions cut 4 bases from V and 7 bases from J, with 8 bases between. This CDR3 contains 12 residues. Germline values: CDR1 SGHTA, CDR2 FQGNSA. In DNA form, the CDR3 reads TGTGCCAGCAGCTCTTTTGGGCAGCCCCAGCATTTT. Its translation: CASSSFGQPQHF.

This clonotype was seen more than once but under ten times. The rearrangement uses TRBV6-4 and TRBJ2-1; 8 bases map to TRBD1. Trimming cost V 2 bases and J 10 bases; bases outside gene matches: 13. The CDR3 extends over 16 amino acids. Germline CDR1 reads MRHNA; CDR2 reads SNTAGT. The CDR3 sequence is CASSDPEQGEAGEQFF. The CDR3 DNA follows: TGTGCCAGCAGTGACCCGGAACAGGGGGAGGCTGGGGAGCAGTTCTTC.

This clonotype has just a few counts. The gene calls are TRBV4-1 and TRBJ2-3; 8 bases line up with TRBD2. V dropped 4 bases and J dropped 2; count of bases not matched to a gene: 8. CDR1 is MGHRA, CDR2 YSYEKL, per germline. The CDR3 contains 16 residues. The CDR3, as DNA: TGCGCCAGCAGCCTTCGGGGGGGACTAATCACAGATACGCAGTATTTT. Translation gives CASSLRGGLITDTQYF.

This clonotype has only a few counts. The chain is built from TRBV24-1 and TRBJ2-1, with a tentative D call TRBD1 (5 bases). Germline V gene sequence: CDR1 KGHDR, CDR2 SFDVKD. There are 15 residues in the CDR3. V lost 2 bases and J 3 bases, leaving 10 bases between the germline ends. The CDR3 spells CATSDSRTFYNEQFF. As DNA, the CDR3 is TGTGCCACCAGTGATTCCAGGACATTCTACAATGAGCAGTTCTTC.

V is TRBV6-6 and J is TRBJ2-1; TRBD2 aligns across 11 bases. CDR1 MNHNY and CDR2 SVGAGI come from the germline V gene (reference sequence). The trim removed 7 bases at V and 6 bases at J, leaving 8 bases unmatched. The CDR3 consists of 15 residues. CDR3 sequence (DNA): TGTGCCAGCACCTTACTAGCGGGGGACCTCAATGAGCAGTTCTTC. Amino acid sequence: CASTLLAGDLNEQFF.